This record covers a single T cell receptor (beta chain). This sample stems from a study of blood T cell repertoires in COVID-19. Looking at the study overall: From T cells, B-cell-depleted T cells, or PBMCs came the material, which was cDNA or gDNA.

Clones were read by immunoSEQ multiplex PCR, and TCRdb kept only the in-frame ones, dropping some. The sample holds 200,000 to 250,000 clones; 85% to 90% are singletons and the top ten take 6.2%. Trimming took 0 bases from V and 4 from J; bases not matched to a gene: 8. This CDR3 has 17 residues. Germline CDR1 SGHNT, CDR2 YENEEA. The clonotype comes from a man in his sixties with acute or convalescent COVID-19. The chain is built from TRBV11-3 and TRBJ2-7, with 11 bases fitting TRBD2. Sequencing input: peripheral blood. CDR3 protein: CASSLDSIRTSGYEQYF. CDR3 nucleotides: TGTGCCAGCAGCTTAGATTCCATCCGGACTAGCGGGTACGAGCAGTACTTC.